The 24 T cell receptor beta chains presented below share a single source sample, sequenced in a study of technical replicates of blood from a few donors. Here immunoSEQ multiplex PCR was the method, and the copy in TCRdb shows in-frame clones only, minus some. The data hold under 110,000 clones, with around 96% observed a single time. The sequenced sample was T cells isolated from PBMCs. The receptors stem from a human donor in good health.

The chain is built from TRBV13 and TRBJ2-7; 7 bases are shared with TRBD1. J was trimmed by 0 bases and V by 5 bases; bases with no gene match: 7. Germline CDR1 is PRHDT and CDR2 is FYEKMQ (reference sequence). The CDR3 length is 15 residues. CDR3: CASSTLRDSSYEQYF. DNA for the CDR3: TGTGCCAGCAGCACCCTCCGGGACAGCTCCTACGAGCAGTACTTC. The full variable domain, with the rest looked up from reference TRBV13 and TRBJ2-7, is AAGVIQSPRHLIKEKRETATLKCYPIPRHDTVYWYQQGPGQDPQFLISFYEKMQSDKGSIPDRFSAQQFSDYHSELNMSSLELGDSALYFCASSTLRDSSYEQYFGPGTRLTVT.

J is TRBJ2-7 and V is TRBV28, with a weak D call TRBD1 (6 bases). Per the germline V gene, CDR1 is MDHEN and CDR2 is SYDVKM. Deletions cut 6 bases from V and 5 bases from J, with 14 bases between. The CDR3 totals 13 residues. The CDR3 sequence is CASRTPGDHEQYF. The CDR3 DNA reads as TGTGCCAGCAGGACCCCAGGGGACCACGAGCAGTACTTC. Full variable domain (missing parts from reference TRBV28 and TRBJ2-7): DVKVTQSSRYLVKRTGEKVFLECVQDMDHENMFWYRQDPGLGLRLIYFSYDVKMKEKGDIPEGYSVSREKKERFSLILESASTNQTSMYLCASRTPGDHEQYFGPGTRLTVT.

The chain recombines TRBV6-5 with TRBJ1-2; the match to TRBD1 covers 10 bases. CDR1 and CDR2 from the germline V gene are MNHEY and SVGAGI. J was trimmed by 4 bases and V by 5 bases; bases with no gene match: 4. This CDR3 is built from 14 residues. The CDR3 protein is CASSRDRGGYGYTF. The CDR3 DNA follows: TGTGCCAGCAGTCGGGACAGGGGCGGCTATGGCTACACCTTC.

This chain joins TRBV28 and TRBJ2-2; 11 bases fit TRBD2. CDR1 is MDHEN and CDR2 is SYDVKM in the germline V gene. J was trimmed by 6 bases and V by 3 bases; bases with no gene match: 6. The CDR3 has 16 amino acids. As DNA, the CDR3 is TGTGCCAGCAGTTTGCCCGGGACTAGCGGTCCCGGGGAGCTGTTTTTT. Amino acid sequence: CASSLPGTSGPGELFF.

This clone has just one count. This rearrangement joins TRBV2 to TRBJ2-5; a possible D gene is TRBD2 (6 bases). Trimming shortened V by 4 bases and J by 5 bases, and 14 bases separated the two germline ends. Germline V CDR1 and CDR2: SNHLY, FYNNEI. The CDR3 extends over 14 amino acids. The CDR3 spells CASSGGRRVETQYF. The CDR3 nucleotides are TGTGCCAGCAGTGGGGGGAGGCGCGTCGAGACCCAGTACTTC.

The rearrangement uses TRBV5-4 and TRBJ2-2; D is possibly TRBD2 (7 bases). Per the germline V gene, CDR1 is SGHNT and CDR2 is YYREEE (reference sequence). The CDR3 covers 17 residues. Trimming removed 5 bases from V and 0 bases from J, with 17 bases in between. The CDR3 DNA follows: TGTGCCAGCAGTGGCGGGAGTAAGGGGGCGAACACCGGGGAGCTGTTTTTT. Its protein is CASSGGSKGANTGELFF.

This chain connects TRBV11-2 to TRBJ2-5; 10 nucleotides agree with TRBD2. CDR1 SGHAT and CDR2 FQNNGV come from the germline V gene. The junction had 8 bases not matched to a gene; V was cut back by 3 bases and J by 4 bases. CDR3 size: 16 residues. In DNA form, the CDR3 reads TGTGCCAGCAGCTTTAATCTAGCGGGGGAGGGAGAGACCCAGTACTTC. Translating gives CASSFNLAGEGETQYF.

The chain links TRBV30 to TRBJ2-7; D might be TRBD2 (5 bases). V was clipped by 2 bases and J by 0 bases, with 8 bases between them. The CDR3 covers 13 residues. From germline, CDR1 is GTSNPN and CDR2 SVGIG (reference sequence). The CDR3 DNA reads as TGTGCCTGGAGTCGAGGGCCCTCCTACGAGCAGTACTTC. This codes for CAWSRGPSYEQYF.

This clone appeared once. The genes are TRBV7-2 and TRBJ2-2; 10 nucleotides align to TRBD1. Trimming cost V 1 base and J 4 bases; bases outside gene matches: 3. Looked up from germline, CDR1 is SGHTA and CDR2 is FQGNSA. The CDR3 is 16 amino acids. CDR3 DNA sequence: TGTGCCAGCAGCTTAGTCGGGACAGGGGCCACCGGGGAGCTGTTTTTT. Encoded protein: CASSLVGTGATGELFF.

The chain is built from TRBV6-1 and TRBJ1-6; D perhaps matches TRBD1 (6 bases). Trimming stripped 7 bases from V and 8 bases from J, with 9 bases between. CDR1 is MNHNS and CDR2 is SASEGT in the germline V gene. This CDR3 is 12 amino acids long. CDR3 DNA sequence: TGTGCCAGCACCCCAGGGGATTCACCCCTCCACTTT. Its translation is CASTPGDSPLHF.

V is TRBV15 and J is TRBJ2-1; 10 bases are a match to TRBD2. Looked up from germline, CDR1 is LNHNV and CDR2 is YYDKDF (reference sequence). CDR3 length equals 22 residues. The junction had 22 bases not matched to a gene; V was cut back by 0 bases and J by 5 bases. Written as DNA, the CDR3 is TGTGCCACCAGCAGAGATTTAAGGGGGTTATCTAGAGCGGGAGGGCCACACAATGAGCAGTTCTTC. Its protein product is CATSRDLRGLSRAGGPHNEQFF.

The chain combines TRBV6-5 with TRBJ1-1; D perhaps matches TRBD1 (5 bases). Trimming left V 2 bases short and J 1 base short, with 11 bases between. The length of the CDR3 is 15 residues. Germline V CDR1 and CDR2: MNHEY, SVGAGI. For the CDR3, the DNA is TGTGCCAGCAGTTACGGAGGGGTTAAGAACACTGAAGCTTTCTTT. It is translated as CASSYGGVKNTEAFF.

The chain's CDR3 is CASMPSYGFNYGYTF. The CDR3 region has the DNA TGTGCCAGCATGCCCTCGTACGGGTTCAACTATGGCTACACCTTC. The genes are TRBV6-1 and TRBJ1-2; D is undetermined. V lost 7 bases and J lost 2, with 17 bases in between. The CDR3 has 15 amino acids. In germline, CDR1 is MNHNS, CDR2 SASEGT.

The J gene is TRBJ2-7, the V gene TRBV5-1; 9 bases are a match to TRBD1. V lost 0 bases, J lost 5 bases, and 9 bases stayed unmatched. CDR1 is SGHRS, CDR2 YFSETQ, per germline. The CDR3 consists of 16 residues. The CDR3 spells CASSLVVGQGLNEQYF. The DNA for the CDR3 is TGCGCCAGCAGCTTGGTTGTAGGACAGGGGTTGAACGAGCAGTACTTC.

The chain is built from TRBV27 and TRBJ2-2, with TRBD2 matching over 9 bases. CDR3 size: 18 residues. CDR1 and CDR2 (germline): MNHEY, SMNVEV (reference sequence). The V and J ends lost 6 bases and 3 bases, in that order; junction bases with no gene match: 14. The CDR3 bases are TGTGCCAGCAGACTCTGGGCGGGAGGGCCTGGAGACACCGGGGAGCTGTTTTTT. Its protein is CASRLWAGGPGDTGELFF.

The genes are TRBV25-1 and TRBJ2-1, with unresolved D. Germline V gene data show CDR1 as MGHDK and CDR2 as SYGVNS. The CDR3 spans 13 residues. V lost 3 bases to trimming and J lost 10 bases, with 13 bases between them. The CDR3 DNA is TGTGCCAGCAGTGATCAACGGTTTAAGGAGCAGTTCTTC. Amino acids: CASSDQRFKEQFF.

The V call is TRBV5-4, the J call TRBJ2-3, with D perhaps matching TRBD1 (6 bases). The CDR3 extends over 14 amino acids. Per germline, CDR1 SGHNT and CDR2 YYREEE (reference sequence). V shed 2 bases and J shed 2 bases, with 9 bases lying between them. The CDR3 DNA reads TGTGCCAGCAGCTTTGGGACAACCACAGATACGCAGTATTTT. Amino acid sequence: CASSFGTTTDTQYF.

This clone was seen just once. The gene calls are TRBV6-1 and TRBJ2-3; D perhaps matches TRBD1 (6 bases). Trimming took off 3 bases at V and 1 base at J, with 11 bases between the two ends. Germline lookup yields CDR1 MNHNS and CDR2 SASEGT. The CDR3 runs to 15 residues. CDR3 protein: CASSDWGRGTDTQYF. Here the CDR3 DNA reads TGTGCCAGCAGTGATTGGGGGCGCGGCACAGATACGCAGTATTTT.

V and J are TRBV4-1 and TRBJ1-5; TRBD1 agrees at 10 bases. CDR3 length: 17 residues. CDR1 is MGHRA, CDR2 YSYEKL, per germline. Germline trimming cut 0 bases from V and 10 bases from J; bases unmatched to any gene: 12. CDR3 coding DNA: TGCGCCAGCAGCCAAGATTACGGGACAGGGGTGTTTTTACCCCAGCATTTT. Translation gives CASSQDYGTGVFLPQHF.

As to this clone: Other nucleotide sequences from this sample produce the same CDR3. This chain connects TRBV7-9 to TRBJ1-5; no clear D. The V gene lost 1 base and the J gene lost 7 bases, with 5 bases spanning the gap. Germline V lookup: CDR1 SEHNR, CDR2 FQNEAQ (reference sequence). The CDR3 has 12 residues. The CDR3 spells CASSLGAQPQHF. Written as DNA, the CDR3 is TGTGCCAGCAGCTTAGGGGCACAGCCCCAGCATTTT.

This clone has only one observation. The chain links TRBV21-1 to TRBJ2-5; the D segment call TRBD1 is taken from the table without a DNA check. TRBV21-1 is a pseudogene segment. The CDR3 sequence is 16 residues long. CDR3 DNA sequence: TGTGCCAGCAGCCTCGGACAGCCGATTAACCAAGAGACCCAGTACTTC. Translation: CASSLGQPINQETQYF.

CDR3 in amino acids: CASRRTGLVEQYF. CDR3 DNA sequence: TGTGCCAGCAGGCGGACAGGGTTGGTTGAGCAGTACTTC. The chain recombines TRBV2 with TRBJ2-7; TRBD1 matches at 8 bases. Germline assignment: CDR1 SNHLY and CDR2 FYNNEI. The trim removed 6 bases at V and 7 bases at J, leaving 8 bases unmatched. The CDR3 is 13 residues long. Filled out from reference TRBV2 and TRBJ2-7, the complete variable domain reads EPEVTQTPSHQVTQMGQEVILRCVPISNHLYFYWYRQILGQKVEFLVSFYNNEISEKSEIFDDQFSVERPDGSNFTLKIRSTKLEDSAMYFCASRRTGLVEQYFGPGTRLTVT.

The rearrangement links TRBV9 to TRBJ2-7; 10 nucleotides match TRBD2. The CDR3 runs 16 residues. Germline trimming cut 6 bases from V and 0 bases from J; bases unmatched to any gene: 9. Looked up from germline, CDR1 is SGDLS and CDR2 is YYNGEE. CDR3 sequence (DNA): TGTGCCAGCACCCCGGGGAGCGGGGGGGGCTCCTACGAGCAGTACTTC. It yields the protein CASTPGSGGGSYEQYF.

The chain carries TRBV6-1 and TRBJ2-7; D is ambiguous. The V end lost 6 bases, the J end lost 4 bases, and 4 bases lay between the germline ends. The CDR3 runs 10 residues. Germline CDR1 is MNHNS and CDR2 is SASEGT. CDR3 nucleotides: TGTGCCAGCAGCCTTTACGAGCAGTACTTC. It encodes CASSLYEQYF.